These 14 T cell receptor beta chains were sequenced from one sample in a study of CD8 T cells in ankylosing spondylitis. TCRdb redid the calling of the 5' RACE reads with MiXCR, one entry per CDR3 protein. The table lists some 240,000 distinct CDR3 sequences, around 9.1% of them singletons. The specimen was blood, either unsorted or a sorted T cell fraction (not recorded which). The receptors come from a male donor with ankylosing spondylitis or in good health (not recorded which).

As for this clonotype: A much larger clone lies a single base off, so this may be a read error. The chain links TRBV20-1 to TRBJ2-1, with 10 bases that match TRBD2. The V gene's germline CDR1 is DFQATT and CDR2 SNEGSKA (reference sequence). The CDR3 loop spans 17 amino acids. The CDR3 spells CCAGTLSPGLAHNEQFF. CDR3 in DNA: TGCTGTGCTGGCACTTTATCTCCGGGACTAGCGCACAATGAGCAGTTCTTC.

Many counts were recorded for this clonotype. The chain is built from TRBV28 and TRBJ1-2; the D is unclear. Germline assignment: CDR1 MDHEN and CDR2 SYDVKM. Trimming cost V 3 bases and J 7 bases, with 6 bases left between them. The CDR3 has 11 amino acids. The CDR3 here is CASSLGSGYTF. The CDR3 nucleotides are TGTGCCAGCAGTTTGGGGTCTGGCTACACCTTC.

The table lists this clonotype with a few counts. The genes are TRBV11-2 and TRBJ2-5; TRBD1 agrees at 9 bases. The V segment lost 5 bases and the J segment 3 bases; nucleotides outside the gene matches: 16. Germline loops: CDR1 SGHAT, CDR2 FQNNGV. The CDR3 totals 18 residues. For the CDR3, the DNA is TGTGCCAGCAGCCCCAAACACGGGCTGGGGACAGGGAAAGAGACCCAGTACTTC. Protein: CASSPKHGLGTGKETQYF.

The chain is built from TRBV30 and TRBJ2-3; 7 bases fit TRBD2. V trimming: 5 bases; J trimming: 3 bases; junction bases outside the gene matches: 2. Looked up from germline, CDR1 is GTSNPN and CDR2 is SVGIG (reference sequence). The CDR3 sequence is 12 residues long. The CDR3 region is CAWEAGTDTQYF. The CDR3 DNA reads TGTGCCTGGGAAGCGGGGACAGATACGCAGTATTTT.

This clonotype was counted ten times or more. This rearrangement joins TRBV9 to TRBJ2-3, with TRBD2 matching 9 bases. The CDR3 runs to 14 residues. Germline V gene data show CDR1 as SGDLS and CDR2 as YYNGEE. The ends lost 6 bases at V and 1 base at J; junction bases unmatched: 3. The DNA for the CDR3 is TGTGCCAGCACCCGGACTAGCGGCACAGATACGCAGTATTTT. It codes for CASTRTSGTDTQYF.

In its sample, this clonotype was seen many times. This chain links TRBV7-9 with TRBJ1-6; possible D gene TRBD1, 6 bases. CDR1 and CDR2 (germline): SEHNR, FQNEAQ (reference sequence). With 6 bases removed from V and 7 bases from J, the gap between germline ends came to 10 bases. The CDR3 contains 13 residues. Written as DNA, the CDR3 is TGTGCCAGCAGTACGACAGGAAATTCACCCCTCCACTTT. Translation gives CASSTTGNSPLHF.

This clonotype was detected many times. The V gene is TRBV4-3, the J gene TRBJ2-4; D gene uncertain. The germline CDR1 and CDR2 sequences are LGHNA and YSLEER. The CDR3 is 14 residues long. V was trimmed by 0 bases and J by 8 bases, leaving 11 bases between them. The chain's CDR3 is CASSQDVGQDIQYF. As DNA, the CDR3 is TGCGCCAGCAGCCAAGATGTAGGGCAGGACATTCAGTACTTC.

This clonotype was detected many times. The V gene is TRBV19, the J gene TRBJ2-7; 8 nucleotides match TRBD2. Germline lookup yields CDR1 LNHDA and CDR2 SQIVND (reference sequence). Trimming at V came to 3 bases and at J to 3 bases, leaving 4 bases not matched to a gene. This CDR3 region has 14 residues. CDR3 bases: TGTGCCAGTAGTATCGAGACTAGCGACTACGAGCAGTACTTC. This encodes CASSIETSDYEQYF.

This clonotype was recorded at least ten times. The chain carries TRBV7-8 and TRBJ2-1; D unclear. CDR1 and CDR2 from the germline V gene are SGHVS and FQNEAQ. The CDR3 has 12 residues. Trimming left V 0 bases short and J 12 bases short, with 9 bases between. CDR3: CASSLAKLVQFF. The CDR3 DNA is TGTGCCAGCAGCTTAGCGAAGTTAGTGCAGTTCTTC.

This clonotype was recorded many times. The chain has TRBV7-2 and TRBJ2-5; D gene unclear. The CDR3 runs to 12 residues. CDR1 is SGHTA, CDR2 FQGNSA, per germline. V lost 1 base and J lost 5, with 5 bases in between. CDR3: CASSLVSETQYF. The DNA for the CDR3 is TGTGCCAGCAGCTTAGTGTCCGAGACCCAGTACTTC.

This clonotype came up a few times. This chain connects TRBV7-2 to TRBJ2-1, with 7 positions matching TRBD2. This CDR3 is built from 13 residues. Losses at the gene ends were 8 bases for V and 3 bases for J; bases not matched to a gene: 4. Germline lookup yields CDR1 SGHTA and CDR2 FQGNSA. Here the CDR3 reads CASAGDFYNEQFF. CDR3 in DNA: TGTGCCAGCGCGGGGGACTTCTACAATGAGCAGTTCTTC.

As concerns this clonotype: Being one base from a much bigger clone, this may be a read error. The V call is TRBV28, the J call TRBJ1-2; D gene ambiguous. The CDR3 has 16 amino acids. Germline V gene lookup returns CDR1 MDHEN and CDR2 SYDVKM. CDR3: CASSSPYRVLNYVYTF. Written as DNA, the CDR3 is TGTGCCAGCAGTTCCCCTTATCGGGTTTTAAACTATGTCTACACCTTC.

This clonotype came up many times. This chain links TRBV25-1 with TRBJ2-2, with D tentatively TRBD1 or TRBD2 (5 bases each). Germline CDR1 is MGHDK and CDR2 is SYGVNS. The CDR3 runs 13 residues. Trimming left V 5 bases short and J 4 bases short, with 8 bases between. DNA for the CDR3: TGTGCCAGCAGTCGAGGGGCCACCGGGGAGCTGTTTTTT. Its protein product is CASSRGATGELFF.

This clonotype was seen repeatedly, ten times or more. The rearrangement uses TRBV20-1 and TRBJ2-4; D perhaps matches TRBD1 (6 bases). Deletions cut 5 bases from V and 1 base from J, with 12 bases between. This CDR3 region has 14 residues. Germline V CDR1 and CDR2: DFQATT, SNEGSKA (reference sequence). CDR3 in DNA: TGCAGTGCTCCGAACAGGGTCGCCAAAAACATTCAGTACTTC. Translating it yields CSAPNRVAKNIQYF.